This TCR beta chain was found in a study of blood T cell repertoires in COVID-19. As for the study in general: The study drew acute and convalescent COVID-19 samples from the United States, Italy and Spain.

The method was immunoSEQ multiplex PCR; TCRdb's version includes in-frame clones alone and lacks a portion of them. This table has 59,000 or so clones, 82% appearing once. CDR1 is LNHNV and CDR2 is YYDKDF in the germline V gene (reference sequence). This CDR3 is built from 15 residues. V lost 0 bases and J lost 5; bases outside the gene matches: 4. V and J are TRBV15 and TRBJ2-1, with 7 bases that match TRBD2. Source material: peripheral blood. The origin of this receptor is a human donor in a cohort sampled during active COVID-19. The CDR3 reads CATSRDYGLDNEQFF. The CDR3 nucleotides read TGTGCCACCAGCAGAGACTACGGACTAGACAATGAGCAGTTCTTC.